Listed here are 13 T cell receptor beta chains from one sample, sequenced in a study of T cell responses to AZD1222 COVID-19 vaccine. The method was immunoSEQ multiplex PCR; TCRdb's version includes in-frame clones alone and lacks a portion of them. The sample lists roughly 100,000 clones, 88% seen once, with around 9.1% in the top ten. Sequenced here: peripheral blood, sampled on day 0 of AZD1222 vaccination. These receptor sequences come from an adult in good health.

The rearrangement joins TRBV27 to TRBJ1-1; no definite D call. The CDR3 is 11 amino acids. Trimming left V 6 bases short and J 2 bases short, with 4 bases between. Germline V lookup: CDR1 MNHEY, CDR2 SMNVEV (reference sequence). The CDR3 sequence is CASRKNTEAFF. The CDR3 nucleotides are TGTGCCAGCAGAAAAAACACTGAAGCTTTCTTT.

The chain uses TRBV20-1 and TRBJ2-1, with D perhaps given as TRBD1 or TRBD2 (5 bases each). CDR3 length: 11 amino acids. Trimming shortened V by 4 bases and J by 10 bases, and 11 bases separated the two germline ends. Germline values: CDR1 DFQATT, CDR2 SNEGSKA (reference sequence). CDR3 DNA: TGCAGTGCTAACCGGGACGCCGAGCAGTTCTTC. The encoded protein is CSANRDAEQFF.

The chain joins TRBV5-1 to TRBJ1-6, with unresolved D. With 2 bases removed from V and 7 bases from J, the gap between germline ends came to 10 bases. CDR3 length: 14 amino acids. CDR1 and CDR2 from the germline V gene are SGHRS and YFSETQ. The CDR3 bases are TGCGCCAGCAGCTTTGACGGGATGAATTCACCCCTCCACTTT. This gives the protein CASSFDGMNSPLHF.

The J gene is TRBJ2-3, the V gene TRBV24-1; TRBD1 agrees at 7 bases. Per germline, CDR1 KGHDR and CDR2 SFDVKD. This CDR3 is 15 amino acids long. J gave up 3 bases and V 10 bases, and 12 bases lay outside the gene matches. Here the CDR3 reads CATAKTGEVTDTQYF. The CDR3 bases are TGTGCCACTGCGAAAACAGGGGAAGTAACAGATACGCAGTATTTT.

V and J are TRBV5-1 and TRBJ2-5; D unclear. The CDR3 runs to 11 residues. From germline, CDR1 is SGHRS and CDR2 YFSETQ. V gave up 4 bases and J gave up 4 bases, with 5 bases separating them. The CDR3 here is CASSPGETQYF. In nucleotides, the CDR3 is TGCGCCAGCAGCCCAGGAGAGACCCAGTACTTC.

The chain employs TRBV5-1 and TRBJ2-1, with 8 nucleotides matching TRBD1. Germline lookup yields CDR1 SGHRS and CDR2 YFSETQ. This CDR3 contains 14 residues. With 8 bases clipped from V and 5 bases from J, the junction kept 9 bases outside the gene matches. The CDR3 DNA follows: TGCGCCAGTACTACCGGGACAGGAAACAATGAGCAGTTCTTC. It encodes CASTTGTGNNEQFF. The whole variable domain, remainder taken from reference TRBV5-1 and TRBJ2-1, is KAGVTQTPRYLIKTRGQQVTLSCSPISGHRSVSWYQQTPGQGLQFLFEYFSETQRNKGNFPGRFSGRQFSNSRSEMNVSTLELGDSALYLCASTTGTGNNEQFFGPGTRLTVL.

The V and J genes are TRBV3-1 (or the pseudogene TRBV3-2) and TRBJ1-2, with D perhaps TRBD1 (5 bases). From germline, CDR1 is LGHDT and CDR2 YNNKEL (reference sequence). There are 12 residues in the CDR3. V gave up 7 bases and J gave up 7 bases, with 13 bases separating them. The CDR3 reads CASTSDGGGYTF. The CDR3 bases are TGTGCCAGCACCTCAGACGGGGGTGGCTACACCTTC.

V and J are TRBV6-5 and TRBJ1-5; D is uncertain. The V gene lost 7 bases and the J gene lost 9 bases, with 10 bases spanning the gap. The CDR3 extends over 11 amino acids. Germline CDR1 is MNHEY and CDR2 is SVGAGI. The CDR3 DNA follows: TGTGCCAGCATTCTTATTGGGCCCCAGCATTTT. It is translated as CASILIGPQHF.

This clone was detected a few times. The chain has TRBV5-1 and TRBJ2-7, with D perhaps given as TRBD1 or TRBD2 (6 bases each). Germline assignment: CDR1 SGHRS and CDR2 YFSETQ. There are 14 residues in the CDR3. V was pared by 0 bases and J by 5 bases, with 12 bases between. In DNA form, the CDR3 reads TGCGCCAGCAGCTTGGACGGGGGCCTCAACGAGCAGTACTTC. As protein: CASSLDGGLNEQYF.

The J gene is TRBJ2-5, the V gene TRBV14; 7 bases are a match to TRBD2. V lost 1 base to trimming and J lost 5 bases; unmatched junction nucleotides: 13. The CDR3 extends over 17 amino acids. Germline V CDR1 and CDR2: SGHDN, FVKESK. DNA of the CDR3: TGTGCCAGCAGCCAAGGACCCGAGCGGGGCCCGATCGAGACCCAGTACTTC. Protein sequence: CASSQGPERGPIETQYF.

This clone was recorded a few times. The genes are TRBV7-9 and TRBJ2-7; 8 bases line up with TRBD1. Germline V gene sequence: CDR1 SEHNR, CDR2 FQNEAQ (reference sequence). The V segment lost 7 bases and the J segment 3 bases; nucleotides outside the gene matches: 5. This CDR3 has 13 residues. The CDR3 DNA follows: TGTGCCAGCACCGGGACAGGTCTCTACGAGCAGTACTTC. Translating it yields CASTGTGLYEQYF.

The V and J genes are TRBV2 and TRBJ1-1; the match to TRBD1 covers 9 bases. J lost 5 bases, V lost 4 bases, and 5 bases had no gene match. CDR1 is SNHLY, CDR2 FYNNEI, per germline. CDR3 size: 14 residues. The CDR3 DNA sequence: TGTGCCAGCAGTGTGGGACAGGGAAGGACTGAAGCTTTCTTT. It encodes CASSVGQGRTEAFF.

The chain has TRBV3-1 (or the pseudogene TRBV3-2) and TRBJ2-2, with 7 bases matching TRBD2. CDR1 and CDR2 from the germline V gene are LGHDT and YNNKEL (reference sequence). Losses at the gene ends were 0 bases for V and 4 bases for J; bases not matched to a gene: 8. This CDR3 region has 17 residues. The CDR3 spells CASSQEGGGPITGELFF. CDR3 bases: TGTGCCAGCAGCCAAGAGGGGGGAGGGCCAATCACCGGGGAGCTGTTTTTT.